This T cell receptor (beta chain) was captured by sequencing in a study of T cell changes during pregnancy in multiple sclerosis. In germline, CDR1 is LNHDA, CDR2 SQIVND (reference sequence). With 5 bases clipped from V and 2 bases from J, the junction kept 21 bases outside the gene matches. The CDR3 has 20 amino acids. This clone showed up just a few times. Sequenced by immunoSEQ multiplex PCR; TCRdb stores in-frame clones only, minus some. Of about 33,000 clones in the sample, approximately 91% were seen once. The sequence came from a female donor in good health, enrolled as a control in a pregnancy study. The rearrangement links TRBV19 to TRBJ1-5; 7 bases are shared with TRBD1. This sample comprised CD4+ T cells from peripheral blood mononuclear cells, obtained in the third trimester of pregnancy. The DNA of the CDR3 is TGTGCCAGTAGTTTGCAACGGACAGGCGGGGCAATAATCGGCAATCAGCCCCAGCATTTT. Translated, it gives CASSLQRTGGAIIGNQPQHF.